Listed below are T cell receptor beta chains from one sample, sequenced in a study of T cells in Graves' hyperthyroidism and ophthalmopathy. MiXCR, applied by TCRdb to the multiplex PCR reads, yields one record per CDR3 protein. The data contain about 360,000 distinct CDR3 sequences, 13% of them singletons. Sequencing was performed on blood. The receptors were sampled from a woman under 30 with Graves' hyperthyroidism. The CDR3 runs from the conserved cysteine through the conserved F or W. D genes are given only for firm matches. A clone size is listed for some rows: how often the clone was seen (once, few, many), or a class if it is expanded.

cdr3_nt cdr3_aa clone_size v_call d_call j_call
TGTGCCAGCCTCGAAAACAGCGCCTACGAGCAGTACTTC CASLENSAYEQYF many TRBV28 NA TRBJ2-7
TGTGCCAGCAGACTCACGGGGGCAGGGTGTCCCAATAGCAATCAGCCCCAGCATTTT CASRLTGAGCPNSNQPQHF NA TRBV6-2/TRBV6-3 NA TRBJ1-5
TGTGCCAGCAGTTTTAGTTTCCTAGCGGGAGCAAGCTTGGGTGAGCAGTTCTTC CASSFSFLAGASLGEQFF NA TRBV28 TRBD2 TRBJ2-1
TGCGCCAGCAGCCATAGTCCGGGCGGCTACACCTTC CASSHSPGGYTF many TRBV4-3 NA TRBJ1-2
TGCAGCGTTGGGACGGTCTATGGCTACACCTTC CSVGTVYGYTF few TRBV29-1 NA TRBJ1-2
TGCAGTGCTCCCCCGACTAGCGGGAGAGGACCAGATACGCAGTATTTT CSAPPTSGRGPDTQYF many TRBV20-1 TRBD2 TRBJ2-3
TGTGCCAGCAGCTTACTGAAAGCGGGAGCCTACGAGCAGTACTTC CASSLLKAGAYEQYF few TRBV28 TRBD2 TRBJ2-7
TGTGCCAGTAGTATAAGCCGCGTAAACACTGAAGCTTTCTTT CASSISRVNTEAFF NA TRBV19 NA TRBJ1-1
TGTGCCAGCAGCCAGGTGGTCCAGGCAGGAAGGGAGACCCAGTACTTC CASSQVVQAGRETQYF NA TRBV3-1 NA TRBJ2-5
TGCAGTGCTAGAGTAAAGGGAGAGACCCAGTACTTC CSARVKGETQYF once TRBV20-1 NA TRBJ2-5
TGTGCCAGCAGTCAGGGGGAGTCCTATAATTCACCCCTCCACTTT CASSQGESYNSPLHF few TRBV6-1 TRBD1 TRBJ1-6
TGTGCCAGCACCAGAGCTGCTTCTGGAAACACCATATATTTT CASTRAASGNTIYF many TRBV6-1 NA TRBJ1-3
TGTGCCAGCAGTGAAGGGGACAGGGGCTCCTACGAGCAGTACTTC CASSEGDRGSYEQYF NA TRBV6-1 TRBD1 TRBJ2-7
TGCAGTGCTAGAGATGGAGTTAGCACAGATACGCAGTATTTT CSARDGVSTDTQYF many TRBV20-1 NA TRBJ2-3
TGCAGTGCTGAAAGAATCCGGCCGGGACAGACTAGCAATCAGCCCCAGCATTTT CSAERIRPGQTSNQPQHF many TRBV20-1 TRBD1 TRBJ1-5
TGTGCCAGCAGTAAAGGACAGGGGATTTATCAGCCCCAGCATTTT CASSKGQGIYQPQHF many TRBV6-1 TRBD1 TRBJ1-5
TGTGCCAGCAGCATTTCCGGGACAGTCTACGAGCAGTACTTC CASSISGTVYEQYF NA TRBV5-5 TRBD1 TRBJ2-7
TGCAGTGCTAGGCCAACCACTAGCGGGAGGGCAGATACGCAGTATTTT CSARPTTSGRADTQYF few TRBV20-1 TRBD2 TRBJ2-3
TGTGCCAGCACCGGGACTAGCGGGAGAAGTGAAGGCACAGATACGCAGTATTTT CASTGTSGRSEGTDTQYF many TRBV2 TRBD2 TRBJ2-3
TGTGCCAGCAGTTTATTAGCGGGGGAGGCCTACGAGCAGTACTTC CASSLLAGEAYEQYF few TRBV28 TRBD2 TRBJ2-7
TGTGCCAGCAGCGTATCGCCCGGGACCCCGGGAGATACGCAGTATTTT CASSVSPGTPGDTQYF few TRBV7-3 NA TRBJ2-3
TGTGCCAGCAGCCTCAGTCCCGGGACAGGGAAGGGCGAGCAGTACTTC CASSLSPGTGKGEQYF many TRBV3-1 TRBD1 TRBJ2-7
TGCAGTGCTGAGGGGGAGGGCCTCGCCTACAATGAGCAGTTCTTC CSAEGEGLAYNEQFF many TRBV20-1 NA TRBJ2-1
TGCAGTGCTAGGACAAGGGACACCGGCGGCAACTCCTACGAGCAGTACTTC CSARTRDTGGNSYEQYF many TRBV20-1 NA TRBJ2-7
TGTGCCAGCAGCTTAGCGAGTCCTGCGGAGACCCAGTACTTC CASSLASPAETQYF many TRBV7-2 NA TRBJ2-5
TGTGCCAGCTCGCAGGGGATCTCTGGAAACACCATATATTTT CASSQGISGNTIYF many TRBV18 NA TRBJ1-3
TGCGCCAGCAGCTTGGTGGGTAGCGGGACAAGCTCTGGGGCCAACGTCCTGACTTTC CASSLVGSGTSSGANVLTF many TRBV5-1 TRBD2 TRBJ2-6
TGTGCCAGCAGCTACAGGGGGGGGACAGATACGCAGTATTTT CASSYRGGTDTQYF many TRBV11-2 NA TRBJ2-3
TGTGCCAGCAGTTTCGGGGCCTACAATGAGCAGTTCTTC CASSFGAYNEQFF many TRBV27 NA TRBJ2-1
TGCAGTGCTAACAGGGCCACCAACTCCTACGAGCAGTACTTC CSANRATNSYEQYF many TRBV20-1 NA TRBJ2-7
TGTGCCAGCAGTGAACTCGGACAGGGGAGGATTGACACAGATACGCAGTATTTT CASSELGQGRIDTDTQYF many TRBV2 TRBD1 TRBJ2-3
TGTGCCAGCAGCCGGGACTCCTTTTGGGCAGATACGCAGTATTTT CASSRDSFWADTQYF NA TRBV7-9 NA TRBJ2-3
TGTGCCAGCAGTACGGGACTAGCGGGAGGGCTTTACAGTGAGCAGTTCTTC CASSTGLAGGLYSEQFF many TRBV28 TRBD2 TRBJ2-1
TGTGCCAGCAGCCACCAGGGTTTGGGTCAGCCCCAGCATTTT CASSHQGLGQPQHF many TRBV3-1 NA TRBJ1-5
TGCGCCAGCTACCTGGGGCCGGGACTAGTGAACACCGGGGAGCTGTTTTTT CASYLGPGLVNTGELFF few TRBV5-1 TRBD2 TRBJ2-2
TGTGCCAGCAGCGACTTCGAGGGAGCCTACGAGCAGTACTTC CASSDFEGAYEQYF many TRBV6-2/TRBV6-3 NA TRBJ2-7
TGTGCCAGCAGCCCTTGGGTGGGGACCCAGGAAAAACTGTTTTTT CASSPWVGTQEKLFF many TRBV9 NA TRBJ1-4
TGTGCCAGCAGCTTGGAGGGGCTCTCTGGGGCCAACGTCCTGACTTTC CASSLEGLSGANVLTF NA TRBV5-4 NA TRBJ2-6
TGTGCCAGCAGCCGGGCCGGGACAGCAACTAATGAAAAACTGTTTTTT CASSRAGTATNEKLFF NA TRBV7-9 TRBD1 TRBJ1-4
TGTGCCAGCAGCACCCGTAGAGAGACCCAGTACTTC CASSTRRETQYF many TRBV3-1 NA TRBJ2-5
TGCAGTGCTAGAGGACTAGCGGGGCCCTACGCGAACACCGGGGAGCTGTTTTTT CSARGLAGPYANTGELFF many TRBV20-1 TRBD2 TRBJ2-2
TGCGCCAGCAGCCAAGCGGGGGCAAGGAATAATTCACCCCTCCACTTT CASSQAGARNNSPLHF few TRBV4-1 NA TRBJ1-6
TGCGCCAGCAGCCAAGATTCGGCAGCCGCTGGAAACACCATATATTTT CASSQDSAAAGNTIYF few TRBV4-3 NA TRBJ1-3
TGTGCCAGCATGCCAGGTAACGGTCTCGGGAAGCAGTACTTC CASMPGNGLGKQYF many TRBV13 NA TRBJ2-7
TGTGCCAGTAGAGGTAGCAGCTCCTACAATGAGCAGTTCTTC CASRGSSSYNEQFF NA TRBV6-1 NA TRBJ2-1
TGTGCCAGCAGTTCCAACAGAGGAGGGTATGGCTACACCTTC CASSSNRGGYGYTF many TRBV6-8 NA TRBJ1-2
TGTGCCAGCAGCGCGACTAGCGGGAGGGCCGGTGATACGCAGTATTTT CASSATSGRAGDTQYF NA TRBV9 TRBD2 TRBJ2-3
TGTGCCTGGGGAATGGGGGCCTCGAGCTCCTACGAGCAGTACTTC CAWGMGASSSYEQYF NA TRBV30 NA TRBJ2-7
TGTGCCAGCAGCCATGGGACTAGCGGGATCCAAGAGACCCAGTACTTC CASSHGTSGIQETQYF many TRBV7-2 TRBD2 TRBJ2-5
TGTGCCAGTAGCCGGGACAGGGATGTCAATGAGCAGTTCTTC CASSRDRDVNEQFF few TRBV19 TRBD1 TRBJ2-1
TGTGCCAGCAGCTCCTCGGACAGAACCTACGAGCAGTACTTC CASSSSDRTYEQYF many TRBV13 NA TRBJ2-7
TGTGCCAGCAGTCCCCTAGACAGGGACTTCCCCGGGGAGCTGTTTTTT CASSPLDRDFPGELFF many TRBV28 NA TRBJ2-2